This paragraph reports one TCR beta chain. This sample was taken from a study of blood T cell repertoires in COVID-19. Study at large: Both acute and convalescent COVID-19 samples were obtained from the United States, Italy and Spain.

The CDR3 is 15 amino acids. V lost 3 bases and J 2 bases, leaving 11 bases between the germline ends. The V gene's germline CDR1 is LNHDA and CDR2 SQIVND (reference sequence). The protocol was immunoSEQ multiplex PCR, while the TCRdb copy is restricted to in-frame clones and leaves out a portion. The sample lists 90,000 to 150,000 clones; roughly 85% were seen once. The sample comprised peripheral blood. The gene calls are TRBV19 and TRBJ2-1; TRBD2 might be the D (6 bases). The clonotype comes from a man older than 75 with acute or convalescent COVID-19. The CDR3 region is CASSIGGVAYNEQFF. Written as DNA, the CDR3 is TGTGCCAGTAGTATTGGCGGGGTCGCCTACAATGAGCAGTTCTTC.